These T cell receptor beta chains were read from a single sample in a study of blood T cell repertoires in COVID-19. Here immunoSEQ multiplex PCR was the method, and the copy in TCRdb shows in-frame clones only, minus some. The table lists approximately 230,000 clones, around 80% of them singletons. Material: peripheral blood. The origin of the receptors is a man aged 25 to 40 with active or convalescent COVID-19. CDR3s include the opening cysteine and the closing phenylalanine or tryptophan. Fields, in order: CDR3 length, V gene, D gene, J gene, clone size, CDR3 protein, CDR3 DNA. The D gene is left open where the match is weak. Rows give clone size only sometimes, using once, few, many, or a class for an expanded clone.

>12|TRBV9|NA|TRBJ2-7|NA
CASSVQDSEQYF
TGTGCCAGCAGCGTACAGGATAGCGAGCAGTACTTC
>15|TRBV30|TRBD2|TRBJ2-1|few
CAWTLTSGSMYEQFF
TGTGCCTGGACCCTAACTAGCGGGAGCATGTATGAGCAGTTCTTC
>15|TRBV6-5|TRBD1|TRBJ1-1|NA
CASSYSQGEWTEAFF
TGTGCCAGCAGTTACTCGCAGGGGGAGTGGACTGAAGCTTTCTTT
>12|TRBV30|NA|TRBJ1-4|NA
CAWSVAGGKLFF
TGTGCCTGGAGTGTGGCGGGGGGAAAACTGTTTTTT
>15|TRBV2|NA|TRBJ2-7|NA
CASTPRWDKNYEQYF
TGTGCCAGCACCCCCCGATGGGACAAGAACTACGAGCAGTACTTC
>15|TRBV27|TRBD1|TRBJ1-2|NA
CASSPGTGAAYGYTF
TGTGCCAGCAGTCCGGGGACAGGGGCGGCCTATGGCTACACCTTC
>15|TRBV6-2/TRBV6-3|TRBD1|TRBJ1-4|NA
CASSYRGTGGEKLFF
TGTGCCAGCAGTTACAGGGGGACAGGAGGAGAAAAACTGTTTTTT
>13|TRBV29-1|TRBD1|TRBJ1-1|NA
CSVPQGGNTEAFF
TGCAGCGTTCCGCAGGGGGGGAACACTGAAGCTTTCTTT
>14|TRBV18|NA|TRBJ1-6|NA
CASSPAREIGPLHF
TGTGCCAGCTCGCCTGCTAGGGAGATAGGTCCCCTCCACTTT
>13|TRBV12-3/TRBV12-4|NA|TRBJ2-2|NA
CASSFGGTGELFF
TGTGCCAGCAGTTTTGGCGGAACCGGGGAGCTGTTTTTT
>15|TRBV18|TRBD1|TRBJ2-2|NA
CASSPGTGHTGELFF
TGTGCCAGCTCACCGGGGACAGGGCACACCGGGGAGCTGTTTTTT